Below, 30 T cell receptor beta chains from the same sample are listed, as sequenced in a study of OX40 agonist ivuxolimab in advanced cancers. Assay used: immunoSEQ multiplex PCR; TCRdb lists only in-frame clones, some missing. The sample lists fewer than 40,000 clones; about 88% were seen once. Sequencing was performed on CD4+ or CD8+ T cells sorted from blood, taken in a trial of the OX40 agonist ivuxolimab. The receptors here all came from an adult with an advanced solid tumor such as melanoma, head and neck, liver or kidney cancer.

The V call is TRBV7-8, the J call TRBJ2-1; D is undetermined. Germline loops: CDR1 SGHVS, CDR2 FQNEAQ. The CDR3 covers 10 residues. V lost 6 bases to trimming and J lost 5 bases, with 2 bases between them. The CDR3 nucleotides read TGTGCCAGCAGTAACAATGAGCAGTTCTTC. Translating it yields CASSNNEQFF.

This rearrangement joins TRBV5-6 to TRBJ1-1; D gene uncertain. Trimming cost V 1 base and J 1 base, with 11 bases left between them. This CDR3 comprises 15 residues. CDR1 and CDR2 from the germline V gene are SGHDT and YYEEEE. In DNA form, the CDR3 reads TGTGCCAGCAGCTTGACCCCGGGGTCGAACACTGAAGCTTTCTTT. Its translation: CASSLTPGSNTEAFF.

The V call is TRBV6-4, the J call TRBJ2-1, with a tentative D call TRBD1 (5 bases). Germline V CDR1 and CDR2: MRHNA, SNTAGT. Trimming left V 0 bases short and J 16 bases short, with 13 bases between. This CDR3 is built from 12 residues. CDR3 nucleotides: TGTGCCAGCAGTGACTCTGTAGGTAGGGGTTTCTTC. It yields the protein CASSDSVGRGFF.

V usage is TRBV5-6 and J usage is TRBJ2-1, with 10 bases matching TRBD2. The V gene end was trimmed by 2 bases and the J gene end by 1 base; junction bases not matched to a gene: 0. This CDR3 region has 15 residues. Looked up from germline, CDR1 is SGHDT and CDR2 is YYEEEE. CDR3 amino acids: CASSLLAGSYNEQFF. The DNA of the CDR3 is TGTGCCAGCAGCTTACTAGCGGGGTCCTACAATGAGCAGTTCTTC.

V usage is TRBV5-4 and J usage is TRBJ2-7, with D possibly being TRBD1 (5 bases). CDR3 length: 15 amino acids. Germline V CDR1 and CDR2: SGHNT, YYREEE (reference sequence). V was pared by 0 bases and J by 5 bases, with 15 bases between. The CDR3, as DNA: TGTGCCAGCAGCTTGGTGGCAGACCTCAGGGACGAGCAGTACTTC. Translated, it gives CASSLVADLRDEQYF.

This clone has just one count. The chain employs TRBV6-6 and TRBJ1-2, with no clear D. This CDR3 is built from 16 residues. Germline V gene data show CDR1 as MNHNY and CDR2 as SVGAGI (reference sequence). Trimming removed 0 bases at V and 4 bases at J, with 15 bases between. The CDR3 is CASSYSKGRSSYGYTF. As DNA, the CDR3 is TGTGCCAGCAGTTACTCGAAAGGACGCAGCTCCTATGGCTACACCTTC.

CDR3 nucleotides: TGTGCCAGCAGGATCTCAGTGACAGGGGGGTCCGGGGAGCTGTTTTTT. It yields the protein CASRISVTGGSGELFF. The chain has TRBV7-6 and TRBJ2-2; 9 bases are shared with TRBD1. The CDR3 sequence is 16 residues long. The J segment lost 6 bases and the V segment lost 6 bases, leaving 11 bases of the junction unmatched. Germline V gene data show CDR1 as SGHVS and CDR2 as FNYEAQ.

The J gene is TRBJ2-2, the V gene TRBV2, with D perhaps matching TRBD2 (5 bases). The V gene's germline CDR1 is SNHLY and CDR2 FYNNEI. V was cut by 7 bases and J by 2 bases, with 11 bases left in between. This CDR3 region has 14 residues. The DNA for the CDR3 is TGTGCCAGCAATGAGGGTCGAAACACCGGGGAGCTGTTTTTT. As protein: CASNEGRNTGELFF.

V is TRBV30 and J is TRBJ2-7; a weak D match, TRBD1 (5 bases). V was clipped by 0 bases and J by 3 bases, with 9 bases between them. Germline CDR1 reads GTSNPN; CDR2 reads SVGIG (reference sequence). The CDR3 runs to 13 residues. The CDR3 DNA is TGTGCCTGGAGTGTAGGCGGACACTACGAGCAGTACTTC. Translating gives CAWSVGGHYEQYF.

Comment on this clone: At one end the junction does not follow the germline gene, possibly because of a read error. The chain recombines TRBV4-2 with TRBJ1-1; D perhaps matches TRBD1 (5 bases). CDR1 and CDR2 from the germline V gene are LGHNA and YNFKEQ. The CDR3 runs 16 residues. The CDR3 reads CASSQDMSGPLSSPGF. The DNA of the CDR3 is TGTGCCAGCAGCCAAGATATGTCGGGGCCCTTGAGCTCCCCTGGGTTT.

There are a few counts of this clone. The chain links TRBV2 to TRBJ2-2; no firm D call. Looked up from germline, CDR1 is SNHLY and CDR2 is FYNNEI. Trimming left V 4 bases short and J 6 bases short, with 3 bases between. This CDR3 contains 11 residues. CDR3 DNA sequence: TGTGCCAGCAGTGTTCCCGGGGAGCTGTTTTTT. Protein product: CASSVPGELFF.

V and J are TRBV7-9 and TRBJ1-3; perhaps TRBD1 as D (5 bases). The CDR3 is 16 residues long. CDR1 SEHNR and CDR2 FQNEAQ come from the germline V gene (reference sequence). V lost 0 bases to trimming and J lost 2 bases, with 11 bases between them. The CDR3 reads CASSLARGRAGNTIYF. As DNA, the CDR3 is TGTGCCAGCAGCTTAGCGCGTGGCAGGGCTGGAAACACCATATATTTT.

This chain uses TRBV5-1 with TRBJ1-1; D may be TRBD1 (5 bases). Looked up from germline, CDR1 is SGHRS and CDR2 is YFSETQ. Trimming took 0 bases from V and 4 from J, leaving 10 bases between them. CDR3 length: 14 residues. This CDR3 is CASSLAGLGTEAFF. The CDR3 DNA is TGCGCCAGCAGCTTGGCAGGGCTGGGCACTGAAGCTTTCTTT.

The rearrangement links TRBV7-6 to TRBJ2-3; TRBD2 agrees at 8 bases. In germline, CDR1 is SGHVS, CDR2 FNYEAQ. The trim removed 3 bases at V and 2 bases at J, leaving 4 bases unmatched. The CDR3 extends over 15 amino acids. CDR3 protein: CASSFRGGITDTQYF. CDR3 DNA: TGTGCCAGCAGCTTTCGGGGGGGAATCACAGATACGCAGTATTTT.

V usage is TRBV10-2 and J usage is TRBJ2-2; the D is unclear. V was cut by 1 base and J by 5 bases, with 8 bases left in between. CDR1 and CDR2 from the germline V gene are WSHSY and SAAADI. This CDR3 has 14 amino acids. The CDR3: CASSEWLITGELFF. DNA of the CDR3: TGCGCCAGCAGTGAGTGGCTGATTACCGGGGAGCTGTTTTTT.

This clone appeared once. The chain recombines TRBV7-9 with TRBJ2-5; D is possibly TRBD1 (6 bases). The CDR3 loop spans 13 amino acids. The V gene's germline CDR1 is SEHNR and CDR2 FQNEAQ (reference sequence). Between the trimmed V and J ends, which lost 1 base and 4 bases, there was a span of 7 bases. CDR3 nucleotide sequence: TGTGCCAGCAGCTTAGGCAGGGGAGAGACCCAGTACTTC. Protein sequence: CASSLGRGETQYF.

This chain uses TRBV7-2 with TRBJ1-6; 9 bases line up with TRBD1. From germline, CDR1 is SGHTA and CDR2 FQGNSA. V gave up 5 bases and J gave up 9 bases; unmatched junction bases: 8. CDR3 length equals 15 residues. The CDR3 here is CASSPAGQGGSPLHF. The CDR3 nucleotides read TGTGCCAGCAGCCCTGCGGGACAGGGTGGTTCACCCCTCCACTTT.

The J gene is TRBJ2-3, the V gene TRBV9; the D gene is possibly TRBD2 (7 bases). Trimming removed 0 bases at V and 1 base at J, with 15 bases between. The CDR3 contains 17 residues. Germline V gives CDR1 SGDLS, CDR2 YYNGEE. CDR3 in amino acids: CASSVVSGGPGTDTQYF. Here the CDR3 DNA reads TGTGCCAGCAGCGTAGTATCGGGGGGCCCGGGCACAGATACGCAGTATTTT.

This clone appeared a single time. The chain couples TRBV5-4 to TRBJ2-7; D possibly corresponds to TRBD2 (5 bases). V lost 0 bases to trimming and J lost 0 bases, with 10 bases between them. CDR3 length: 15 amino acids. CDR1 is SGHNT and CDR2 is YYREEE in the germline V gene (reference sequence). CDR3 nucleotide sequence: TGTGCCAGCAGCTTGGGCTATGGGAGCTCCTACGAGCAGTACTTC. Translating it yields CASSLGYGSSYEQYF.

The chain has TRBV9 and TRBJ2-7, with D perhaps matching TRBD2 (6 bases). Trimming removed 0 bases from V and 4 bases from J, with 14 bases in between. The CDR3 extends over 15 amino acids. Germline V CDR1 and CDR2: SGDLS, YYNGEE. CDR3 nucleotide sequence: TGTGCCAGCAGCGTAGGGGGGGTCGACTCATACGAGCAGTACTTC. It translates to CASSVGGVDSYEQYF.

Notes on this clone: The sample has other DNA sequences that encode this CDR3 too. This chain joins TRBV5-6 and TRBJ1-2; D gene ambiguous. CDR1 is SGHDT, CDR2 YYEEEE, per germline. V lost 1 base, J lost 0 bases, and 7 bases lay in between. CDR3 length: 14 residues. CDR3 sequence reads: CASSLSMSNYGYTF. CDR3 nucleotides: TGTGCCAGCAGCTTGAGCATGTCTAACTATGGCTACACCTTC.

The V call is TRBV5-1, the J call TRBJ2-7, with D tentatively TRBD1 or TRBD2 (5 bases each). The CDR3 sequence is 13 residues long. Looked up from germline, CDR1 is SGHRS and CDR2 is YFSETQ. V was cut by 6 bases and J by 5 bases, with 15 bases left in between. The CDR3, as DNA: TGCGCCAGCAAGGGAAGAGGGACCCACGAGCAGTACTTC. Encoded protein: CASKGRGTHEQYF.

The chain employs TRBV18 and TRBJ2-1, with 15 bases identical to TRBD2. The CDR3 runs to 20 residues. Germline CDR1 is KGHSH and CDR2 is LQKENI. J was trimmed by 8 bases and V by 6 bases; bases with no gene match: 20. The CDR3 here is CASSLRRTGQGLAGGDEQFF. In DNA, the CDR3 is TGTGCCAGCTCGTTAAGGCGGACCGGACAGGGACTAGCGGGAGGTGATGAGCAGTTCTTC.

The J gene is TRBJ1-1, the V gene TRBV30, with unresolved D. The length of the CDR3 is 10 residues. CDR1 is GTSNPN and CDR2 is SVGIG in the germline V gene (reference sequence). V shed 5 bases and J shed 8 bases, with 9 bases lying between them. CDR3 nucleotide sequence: TGTGCCTGGGAGGGCTCGGAAGCTTTCTTT. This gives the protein CAWEGSEAFF.

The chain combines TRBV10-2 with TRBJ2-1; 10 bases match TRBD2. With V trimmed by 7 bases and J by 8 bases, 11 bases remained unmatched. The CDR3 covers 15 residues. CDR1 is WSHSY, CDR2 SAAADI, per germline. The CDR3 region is CASKYTAGGQDEQFF. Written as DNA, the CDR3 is TGCGCCAGCAAATACACAGCGGGGGGGCAGGATGAGCAGTTCTTC.

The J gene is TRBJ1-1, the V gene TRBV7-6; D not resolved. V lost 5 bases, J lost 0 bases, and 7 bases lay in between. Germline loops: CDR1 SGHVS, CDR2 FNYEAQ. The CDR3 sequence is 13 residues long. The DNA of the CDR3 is TGTGCCAGCAGCGCGGGCATGAACACTGAAGCTTTCTTT. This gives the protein CASSAGMNTEAFF.

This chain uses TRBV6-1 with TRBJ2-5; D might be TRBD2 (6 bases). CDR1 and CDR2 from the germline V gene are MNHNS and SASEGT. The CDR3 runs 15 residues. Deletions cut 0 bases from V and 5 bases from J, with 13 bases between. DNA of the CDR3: TGTGCCAGCAGTGAAGCCGGAGGGATAGGGGAGACCCAGTACTTC. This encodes CASSEAGGIGETQYF.

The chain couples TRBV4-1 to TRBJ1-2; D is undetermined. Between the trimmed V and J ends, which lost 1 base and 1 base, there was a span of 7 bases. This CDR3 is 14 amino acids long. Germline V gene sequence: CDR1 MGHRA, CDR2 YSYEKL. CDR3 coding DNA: TGCGCCAGCAGCCAAGTAGGGATTAACTATGGCTACACCTTC. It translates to CASSQVGINYGYTF.

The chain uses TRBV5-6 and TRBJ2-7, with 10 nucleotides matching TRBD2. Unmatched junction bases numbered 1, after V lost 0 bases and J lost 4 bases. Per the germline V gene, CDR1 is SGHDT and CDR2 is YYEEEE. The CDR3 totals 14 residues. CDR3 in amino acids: CASSLGGLAYEQYF. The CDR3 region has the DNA TGTGCCAGCAGCTTGGGGGGACTAGCGTACGAGCAGTACTTC.

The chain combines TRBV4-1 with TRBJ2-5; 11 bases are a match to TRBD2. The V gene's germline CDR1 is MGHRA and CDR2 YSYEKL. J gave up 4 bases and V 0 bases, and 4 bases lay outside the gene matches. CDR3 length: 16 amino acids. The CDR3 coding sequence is TGCGCCAGCAGCCAAGATTTTAGCGGGGGGGCAGAGACCCAGTACTTC. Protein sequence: CASSQDFSGGAETQYF.